These T cell receptor beta chains were read from a single sample in a study of human T cells and chemical hapten exposure. TCRdb independently ran MiXCR on the RACE reads; one entry per CDR3 protein. This table holds more than 150,000 distinct CDR3 sequences, around 15% found once. The sample consisted of whole blood, taken in connection with sensitization to the hapten diphenylcyclopropenone (DPC). These receptors all stem from a woman aged 25 to 39 with alopecia areata. Some clones in this sample may be carry-over from other donors' samples. Both conserved end residues are part of each CDR3. The order of the fields is CDR3 protein, CDR3 DNA, J gene, clone size, V gene, D gene. A D gene is named only where the DNA matches it firmly. Part of the rows lack a size; the others show once, few, many or a class for expanded clones.

CDR3aa: CASSQGVGGEQFF
CDR3nt: TGTGCCAGCAGCCAGGGCGTGGGGGGTGAGCAGTTCTTC
j_gene: TRBJ2-1
abundance: .
v_gene: TRBV11-2
d_gene: .

CDR3aa: CASFTGGRNTEAFF
CDR3nt: TGTGCCAGCTTCACAGGGGGCAGGAACACTGAAGCTTTCTTT
j_gene: TRBJ1-1
abundance: .
v_gene: TRBV18
d_gene: TRBD1

CDR3aa: CASSLAGGPNEKLFF
CDR3nt: TGTGCCAGCAGCTTAGCAGGGGGGCCTAATGAAAAACTGTTTTTT
j_gene: TRBJ1-4
abundance: few
v_gene: TRBV7-2
d_gene: .

CDR3aa: CSAATGSTSYEQYF
CDR3nt: TGCAGCGCTGCAACAGGGTCTACATCCTACGAGCAGTACTTC
j_gene: TRBJ2-7
abundance: .
v_gene: TRBV29-1
d_gene: .

CDR3aa: CASRPPGVRRTEAFF
CDR3nt: TGTGCCAGCAGGCCTCCTGGGGTAAGGAGGACTGAAGCTTTCTTT
j_gene: TRBJ1-1
abundance: once
v_gene: TRBV28
d_gene: .

CDR3aa: CASSLQGANQPQHF
CDR3nt: TGTGCCAGCAGTTTACAGGGGGCGAATCAGCCCCAGCATTTT
j_gene: TRBJ1-5
abundance: .
v_gene: TRBV28
d_gene: TRBD1

CDR3aa: CASSLLGADTGELFF
CDR3nt: TGTGCCAGCAGCTTACTGGGGGCAGACACCGGGGAGCTGTTTTTT
j_gene: TRBJ2-2
abundance: .
v_gene: TRBV7-9
d_gene: .

CDR3aa: CATSDRIRAGDTQYF
CDR3nt: TGTGCCACCAGTGATAGGATCAGGGCTGGAGATACGCAGTATTTT
j_gene: TRBJ2-3
abundance: .
v_gene: TRBV24-1
d_gene: .

CDR3aa: CASNLSGRVNTGELFF
CDR3nt: TGTGCCAGCAACCTTAGCGGGAGGGTGAACACCGGGGAGCTGTTTTTT
j_gene: TRBJ2-2
abundance: many
v_gene: TRBV12-3/TRBV12-4
d_gene: TRBD2

CDR3aa: CASSDLTQETQYF
CDR3nt: TGTGCCAGTAGTGACCTCACCCAAGAGACCCAGTACTTC
j_gene: TRBJ2-5
abundance: many
v_gene: TRBV19
d_gene: .

CDR3aa: CASSGESANYGYTF
CDR3nt: TGTGCCAGCAGCGGAGAAAGCGCTAACTATGGCTACACCTTC
j_gene: TRBJ1-2
abundance: few
v_gene: TRBV21-1
d_gene: .

CDR3aa: CASSLGENYEQYF
CDR3nt: TGTGCCAGCAGCTTAGGGGAGAACTACGAGCAGTACTTC
j_gene: TRBJ2-7
abundance: many
v_gene: TRBV11-1
d_gene: .

CDR3aa: CASSSPNTIGQGRHYEQYF
CDR3nt: TGCGCCAGCAGTTCACCCAACACCATTGGACAGGGGCGACACTACGAGCAGTACTTC
j_gene: TRBJ2-7
abundance: .
v_gene: TRBV23-1
d_gene: TRBD1

CDR3aa: CASSFFPGTSGMAETQYF
CDR3nt: TGCGCCAGCAGTTTTTTTCCCGGGACTAGCGGGATGGCGGAGACCCAGTACTTC
j_gene: TRBJ2-5
abundance: few
v_gene: TRBV10-1
d_gene: TRBD2

CDR3aa: CASSRADTQYF
CDR3nt: TGTGCCAGCAGCCGAGCAGATACGCAGTATTTT
j_gene: TRBJ2-3
abundance: many
v_gene: TRBV7-2
d_gene: .

CDR3aa: CASRDQMTGELFF
CDR3nt: TGTGCCAGCAGAGATCAGATGACCGGGGAGCTGTTTTTT
j_gene: TRBJ2-2
abundance: many
v_gene: TRBV7-3
d_gene: .

CDR3aa: CASRLDSTNEKLFF
CDR3nt: TGCGCCAGCAGGCTCGACTCAACTAATGAAAAACTGTTTTTT
j_gene: TRBJ1-4
abundance: many
v_gene: TRBV5-1
d_gene: .

CDR3aa: CATRRDRGFYGYTF
CDR3nt: TGTGCCACCAGACGGGACAGGGGATTCTATGGCTACACCTTC
j_gene: TRBJ1-2
abundance: .
v_gene: TRBV15
d_gene: TRBD1

CDR3aa: CATSGRLAGETQYF
CDR3nt: TGTGCCACCAGCGGCAGACTAGCGGGGGAGACCCAGTACTTC
j_gene: TRBJ2-5
abundance: .
v_gene: TRBV15
d_gene: TRBD2

CDR3aa: CASSGTAGFRKHF
CDR3nt: TGTGCCAGCAGTGGGACAGCGGGATTCAGAAAGCACTTC
j_gene: TRBJ2-7
abundance: few
v_gene: TRBV28
d_gene: .

CDR3aa: CALIWGVGQTGNTIYF
CDR3nt: TGTGCCCTGATCTGGGGGGTCGGACAGACTGGAAACACCATATATTTT
j_gene: TRBJ1-3
abundance: many
v_gene: TRBV11-2
d_gene: .

CDR3aa: CASSRTRTKQETQYF
CDR3nt: TGTGCCAGCAGCCGCACCCGGACCAAGCAAGAGACCCAGTACTTC
j_gene: TRBJ2-5
abundance: many
v_gene: TRBV11-3
d_gene: .

CDR3aa: CASSVRPNTGELFF
CDR3nt: TGTGCCAGCAGTGTCCGTCCGAACACCGGGGAGCTGTTTTTT
j_gene: TRBJ2-2
abundance: .
v_gene: TRBV12-3/TRBV12-4
d_gene: .